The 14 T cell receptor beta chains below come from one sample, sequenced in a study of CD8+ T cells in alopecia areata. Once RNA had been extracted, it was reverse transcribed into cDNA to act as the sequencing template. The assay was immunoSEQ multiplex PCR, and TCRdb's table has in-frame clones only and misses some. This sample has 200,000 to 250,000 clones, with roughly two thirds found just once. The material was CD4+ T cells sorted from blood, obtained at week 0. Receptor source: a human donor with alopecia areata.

The CDR3 is CASSFVMLNNEQFF. CDR3 bases: TGTGCCAGCAGCTTCGTGATGCTTAACAATGAGCAGTTCTTC. The chain has TRBV11-2 and TRBJ2-1; no definite D call. The ends were cut back, 3 bases at V and 5 bases at J, with 11 bases in the middle. CDR3 length: 14 amino acids. Germline V gene data show CDR1 as SGHAT and CDR2 as FQNNGV.

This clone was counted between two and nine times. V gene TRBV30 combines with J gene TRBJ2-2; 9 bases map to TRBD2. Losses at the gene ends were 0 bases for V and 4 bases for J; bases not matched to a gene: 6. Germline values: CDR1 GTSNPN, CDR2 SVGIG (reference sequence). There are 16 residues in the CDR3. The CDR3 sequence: CAWSVRASGATGELFF. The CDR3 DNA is TGTGCCTGGAGTGTACGGGCTAGCGGGGCCACCGGGGAGCTGTTTTTT.

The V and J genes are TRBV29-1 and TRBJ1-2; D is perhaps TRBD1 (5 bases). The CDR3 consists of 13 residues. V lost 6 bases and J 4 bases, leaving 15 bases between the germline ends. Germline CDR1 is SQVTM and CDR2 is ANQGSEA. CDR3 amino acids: CSVGGGATYGYTF. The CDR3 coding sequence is TGCAGCGTGGGGGGTGGCGCAACCTATGGCTACACCTTC.

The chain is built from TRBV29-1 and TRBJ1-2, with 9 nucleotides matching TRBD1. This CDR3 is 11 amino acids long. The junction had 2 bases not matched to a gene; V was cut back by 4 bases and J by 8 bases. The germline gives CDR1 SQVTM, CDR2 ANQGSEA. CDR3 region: CSVGQGEGYTF. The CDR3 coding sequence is TGCAGCGTTGGACAGGGGGAGGGCTACACCTTC.

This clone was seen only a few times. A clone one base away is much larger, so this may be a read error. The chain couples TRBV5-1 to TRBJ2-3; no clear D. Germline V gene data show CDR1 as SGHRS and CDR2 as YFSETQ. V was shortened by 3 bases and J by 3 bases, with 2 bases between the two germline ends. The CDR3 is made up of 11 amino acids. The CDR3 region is CASSWTDTQYF. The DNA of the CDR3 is TGCGCCAGCAGCTGGACAGATACGCAGTATTTT. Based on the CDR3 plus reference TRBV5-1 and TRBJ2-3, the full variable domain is KAGVTQTPRYLIKTRGQQVTLSCSPISGHRSVSWYQQTPGQGLQFLFEYFSETQRNKGNFPGRFSGRQFSNSRSEMNVSTLELGDSALYLCASSWTDTQYFGPGTRLTVL.

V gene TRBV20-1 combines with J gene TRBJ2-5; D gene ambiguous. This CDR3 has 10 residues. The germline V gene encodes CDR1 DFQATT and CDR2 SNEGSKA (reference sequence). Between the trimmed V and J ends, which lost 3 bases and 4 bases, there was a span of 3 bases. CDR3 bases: TGCAGTGCTAGTGTAGAGACCCAGTACTTC. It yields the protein CSASVETQYF.

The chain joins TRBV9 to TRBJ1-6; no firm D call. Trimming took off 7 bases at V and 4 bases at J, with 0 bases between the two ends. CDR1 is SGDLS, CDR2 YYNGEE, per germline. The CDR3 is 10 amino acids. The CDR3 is CASYNSPLHF. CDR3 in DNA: TGTGCCAGCTATAATTCACCCCTCCACTTT.

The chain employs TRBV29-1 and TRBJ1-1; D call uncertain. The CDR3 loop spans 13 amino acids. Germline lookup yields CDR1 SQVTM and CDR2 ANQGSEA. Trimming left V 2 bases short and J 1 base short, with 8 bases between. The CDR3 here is CSVESQQNTEAFF. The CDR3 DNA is TGCAGCGTTGAATCCCAGCAGAACACTGAAGCTTTCTTT.

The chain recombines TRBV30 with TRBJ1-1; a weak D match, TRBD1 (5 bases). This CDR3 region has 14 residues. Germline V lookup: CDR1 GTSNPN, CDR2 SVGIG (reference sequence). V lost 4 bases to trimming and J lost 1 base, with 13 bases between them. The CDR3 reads CAWTFSGGNTEAFF. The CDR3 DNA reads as TGTGCCTGGACCTTTTCGGGGGGGAACACTGAAGCTTTCTTT.

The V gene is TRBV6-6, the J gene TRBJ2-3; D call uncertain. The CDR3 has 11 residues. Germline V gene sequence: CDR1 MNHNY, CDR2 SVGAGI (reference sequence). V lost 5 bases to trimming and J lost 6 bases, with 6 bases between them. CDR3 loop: CASSTGDTQYF. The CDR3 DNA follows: TGTGCCAGCAGTACGGGTGATACGCAGTATTTT.

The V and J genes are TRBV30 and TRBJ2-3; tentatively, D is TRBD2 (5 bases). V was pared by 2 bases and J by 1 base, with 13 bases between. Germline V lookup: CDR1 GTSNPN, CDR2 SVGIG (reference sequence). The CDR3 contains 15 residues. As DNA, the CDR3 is TGTGCCTGGAGTCTCTTAAGCGGCGGCACAGATACGCAGTATTTT. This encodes CAWSLLSGGTDTQYF.

The CDR3 region is CAYHRSRSTLHF. CDR3 bases: TGTGCCTACCATCGGTCCCGTTCGACCCTCCACTTT. V usage is TRBV30 and J usage is TRBJ1-6; the D is unclear. The germline V gene encodes CDR1 GTSNPN and CDR2 SVGIG (reference sequence). V dropped 7 bases and J dropped 14 bases, with 18 bases sitting between them. This CDR3 region has 12 residues.

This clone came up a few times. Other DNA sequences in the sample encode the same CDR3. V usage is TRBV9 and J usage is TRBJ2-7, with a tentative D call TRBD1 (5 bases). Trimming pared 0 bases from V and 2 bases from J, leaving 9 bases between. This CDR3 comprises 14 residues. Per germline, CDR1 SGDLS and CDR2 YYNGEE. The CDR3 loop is CASSVGGRAYEQYF. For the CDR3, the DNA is TGTGCCAGCAGCGTAGGCGGCAGGGCCTACGAGCAGTACTTC.

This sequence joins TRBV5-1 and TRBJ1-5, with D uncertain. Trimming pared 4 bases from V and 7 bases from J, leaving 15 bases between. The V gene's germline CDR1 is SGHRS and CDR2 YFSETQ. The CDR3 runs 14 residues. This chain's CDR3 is CASSLGGGGQPQHF. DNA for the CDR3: TGCGCCAGCAGCCTGGGAGGAGGAGGCCAGCCCCAGCATTTT. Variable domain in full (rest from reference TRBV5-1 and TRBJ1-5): KAGVTQTPRYLIKTRGQQVTLSCSPISGHRSVSWYQQTPGQGLQFLFEYFSETQRNKGNFPGRFSGRQFSNSRSEMNVSTLELGDSALYLCASSLGGGGQPQHFGDGTRLSIL.